The text below deals with one TCR beta chain. What it binds is not known. This may be a read error, as it is one base from a much larger clone. The data were taken from a study of T cell repertoires in cytomegalovirus infection. Study-wide context: From public TCR beta signatures came an indication of both CMV infection and matching HLA type.

General study results and limits: The ex vivo response was dominated by HLA-C-restricted CMV-specific TCR beta clonotypes. Cumulative public TCR beta family frequency identified carriers of CMV plus the relevant HLA.

TCRdb passed the reads through MiXCR, listing each CDR3 protein once. The data show about a million distinct CDR3 sequences, less than 35% seen once. Germline V lookup: CDR1 SGHVS, CDR2 FNYEAQ. The CDR3 runs to 15 residues. Sequenced here: cultured CD8+ T cells from PBMCs, sampled from culture after CMV antigen stimulation. This chain links TRBV7-6 with TRBJ2-1; 8 nucleotides agree with TRBD2. The clonotype originates from a human donor in good health (CMV status not recorded). Some clones in this sample may be carry-over from other donors' samples. The CDR3: CTSSQQAGEYNEQFF. CDR3 coding DNA: TGTACCAGCAGCCAACAAGCGGGGGAGTACAATGAGCAGTTCTTC.